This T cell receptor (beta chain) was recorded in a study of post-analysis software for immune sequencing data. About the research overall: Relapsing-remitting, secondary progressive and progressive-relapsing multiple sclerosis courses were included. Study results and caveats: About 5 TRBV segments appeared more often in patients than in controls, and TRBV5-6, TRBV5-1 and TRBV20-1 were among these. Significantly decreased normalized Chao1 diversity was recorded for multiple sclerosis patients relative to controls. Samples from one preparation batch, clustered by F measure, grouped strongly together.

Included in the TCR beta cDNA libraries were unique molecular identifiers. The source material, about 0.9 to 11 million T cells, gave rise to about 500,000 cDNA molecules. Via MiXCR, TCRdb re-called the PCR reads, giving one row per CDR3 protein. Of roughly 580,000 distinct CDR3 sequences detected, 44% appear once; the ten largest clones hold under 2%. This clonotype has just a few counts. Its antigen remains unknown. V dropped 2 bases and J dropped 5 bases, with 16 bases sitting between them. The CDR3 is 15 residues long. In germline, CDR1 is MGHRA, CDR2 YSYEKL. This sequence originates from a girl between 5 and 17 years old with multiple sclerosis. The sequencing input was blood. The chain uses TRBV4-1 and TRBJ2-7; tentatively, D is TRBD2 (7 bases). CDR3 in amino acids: CASSQPRGGVHEQYF. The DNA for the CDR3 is TGCGCCAGCAGCCAACCCCGAGGGGGGGTGCACGAGCAGTACTTC.